What follows describes a single T cell receptor beta chain. The CDR3 covers 15 residues. Germline V CDR1 and CDR2: SEHNR, FQNEAQ (reference sequence). This record belongs to a study of blood T cells in healthy people across ages. With a J-beta primer mix and a sample-barcoded 5' primer, a second PCR ran about 7 to 12 cycles. A single record per CDR3 protein comes from TCRdb applying MiXCR to the 5' RACE reads. The sample has roughly 2 million distinct CDR3 sequences; less than 50% are singletons. V gene TRBV7-9 combines with J gene TRBJ2-7; no reliable D call. Near its end, the DNA agrees better with TRBJ2-5, so the J call may be wrong. The TCR comes from a woman in her 40s in good health. Sequencing was done on a sample of blood. The CDR3 coding sequence is TGTGCCAGCAGCTTCCGGGTCCCCGGAGCGGAGACCCAGTACTTC. This gives the protein CASSFRVPGAETQYF.